This TCR beta chain comes out of a study of T-cell memory formation after mild COVID-19. Study overall: Largely, TCR clusters stayed within a single donor.

Overall study results and limits: Confirmation of SARS-CoV-2 specificity was lacking for second-wave clones peaking day 37.

For this clonotype: What it recognizes is unknown.

The CDR3 sequence is 14 residues long. The germline CDR1 and CDR2 sequences are SGHNT and YENEEA. The V and J ends lost 5 bases and 5 bases respectively, with 15 bases between them. Employing constant-segment primers, 5'RACE generated TCR alpha and TCR beta cDNA libraries bearing sample barcodes and UMIs. TCRdb called the 5' RACE reads again in MiXCR, with one record for every CDR3 protein. The sample gives about 470,000 distinct CDR3 sequences, about 23% of which show up once; approximately 12% is in the top ten. The V and J genes are TRBV11-3 and TRBJ2-5; D perhaps matches TRBD2 (7 bases). Source material: PBMCs or a T cell subset sorted from them (not recorded which). The sequence was obtained from an adult woman who had mild COVID-19 (a few samples of this study predate the infection). Cell type and time point are not known. In DNA, the CDR3 is TGTGCCAGCAGCCCAGGGGTTAGCGGGGAGACCCAGTACTTC. Its protein product is CASSPGVSGETQYF.